The T cell receptor (beta chain) under discussion was sequenced for a study of radiotherapy plus CTLA-4 blockade in lung cancer (dated by TCRdb to 2017 to 2018). In the study overall: Objective responses were observed in 18% of enrolled patients, and disease control was achieved in 25% to 40%. Overall study outcomes, separate from this receptor: After treatment with radiotherapy and ipilimumab, TCR clones that came from tumors expanded in the peripheral blood. The strongest predictors of response, as reported, were early dynamic changes in blood T cell clones along with a rise in serum interferon-beta after radiation.

The sample holds a few counts of this clone. Its binding antigen is unknown. No quality values exist for individual bases; no much larger clone is one base distant. In the same sample, other DNA sequences code for this CDR3. Library generation was performed with the immunoSEQ multiplex PCR assay. Drawn from immuneACCESS, this table holds only the in-frame rearrangements with V and J called that TCRdb kept. Clones are partly lost; checked studies trace under half to an unresolved V gene and leave the rest unexplained. A total of 70,000 to 95,000 clones appear in this sample, around 86% of them only once. The ten largest clones take up roughly 15% of the sample. In this study, focal radiation therapy paired with CTLA-4 blockade (ipilimumab) was tested in patients who had chemo-refractory metastatic non-small-cell lung cancer. The CDR3 covers 15 residues, taking in both the cysteine and the phenylalanine. Left in the record is the CDR3 DNA by itself, 45 bases read in frame from the first base. Taken from the germline V gene, the CDR1 and CDR2 loops are SGHRS and YFSETQ. V loses 0 bases at its end and J loses 3 bases; junction bases beyond the gene matches: 2.

This sequence was found in a human donor with non-small cell lung cancer that progressed on radiotherapy plus ipilimumab. The rearrangement combines TRBV5-1 with TRBJ1-1; 10 bases in between match TRBD1. Sample: peripheral blood, taken from a patient treated with radiotherapy plus ipilimumab. CDR3 protein: CASSLGGTGDTEAFF. The nucleotide sequence reads TGCGCCAGCAGCTTGGGAGGGACAGGGGACACTGAAGCTTTCTTT.